This TCR beta chain is drawn from a study of long-term antiretroviral therapy in people with HIV. V was clipped by 5 bases and J by 6 bases, with 11 bases between them. The CDR3 consists of 13 residues. Germline values: CDR1 SGHNT, CDR2 YENEEA. This clone is judged large. Survey-level resolution applied to immunoSEQ assay v3.0. The protocol was immunoSEQ multiplex PCR, while the TCRdb copy is restricted to in-frame clones and leaves out a portion. The data show roughly 30,000 clones, around 89% seen once. The TCR originated in a man aged 50-59 years with HIV. The sample consisted of unsorted PBMCs, taken 3.2 years before starting antiretroviral therapy. The chain employs TRBV11-3 and TRBJ2-1; D might be TRBD1 (6 bases). CDR3 in amino acids: CASSPTGLNEQFF. In DNA form, the CDR3 reads TGTGCCAGCAGCCCGACAGGACTCAATGAGCAGTTCTTC.